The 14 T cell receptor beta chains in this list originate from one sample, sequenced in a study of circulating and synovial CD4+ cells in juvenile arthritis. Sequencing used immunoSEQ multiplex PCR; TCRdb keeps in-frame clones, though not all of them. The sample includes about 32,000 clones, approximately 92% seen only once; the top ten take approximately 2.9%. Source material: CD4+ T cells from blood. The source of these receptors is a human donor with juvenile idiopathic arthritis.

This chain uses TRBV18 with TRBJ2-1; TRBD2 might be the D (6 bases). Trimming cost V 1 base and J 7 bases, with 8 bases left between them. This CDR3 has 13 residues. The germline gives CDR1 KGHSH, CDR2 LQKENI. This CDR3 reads CASSPQGRNEQFF. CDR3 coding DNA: TGTGCCAGCTCACCACAAGGGAGGAATGAGCAGTTCTTC.

The CDR3 region is CAWSQGGSAEAFF. In DNA, the CDR3 is TGTGCCTGGAGTCAGGGGGGCTCGGCTGAAGCTTTCTTT. The chain uses TRBV30 and TRBJ1-1, with 7 nucleotides matching TRBD1. The CDR3 is made up of 13 amino acids. Germline loops: CDR1 GTSNPN, CDR2 SVGIG (reference sequence). The J segment lost 6 bases and the V segment lost 2 bases, leaving 6 bases of the junction unmatched.

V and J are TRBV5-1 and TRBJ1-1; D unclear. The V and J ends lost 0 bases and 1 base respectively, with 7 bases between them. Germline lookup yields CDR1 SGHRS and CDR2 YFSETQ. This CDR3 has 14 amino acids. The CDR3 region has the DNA TGCGCCAGCAGCTTGGCAACAGCGAACACTGAAGCTTTCTTT. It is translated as CASSLATANTEAFF.

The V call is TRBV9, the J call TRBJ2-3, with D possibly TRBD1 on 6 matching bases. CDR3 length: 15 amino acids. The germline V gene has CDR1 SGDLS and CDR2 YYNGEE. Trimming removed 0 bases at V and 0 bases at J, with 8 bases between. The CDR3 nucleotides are TGTGCCAGCAGCGTAGGGACAGTTAGCACAGATACGCAGTATTTT. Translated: CASSVGTVSTDTQYF.

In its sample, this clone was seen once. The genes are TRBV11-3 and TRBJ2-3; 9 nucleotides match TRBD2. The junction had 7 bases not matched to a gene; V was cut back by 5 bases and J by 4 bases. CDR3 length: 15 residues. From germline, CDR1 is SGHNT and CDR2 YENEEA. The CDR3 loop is CASSLRTSVADTQYF. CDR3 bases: TGTGCCAGCAGCCTTCGGACTAGCGTAGCAGATACGCAGTATTTT. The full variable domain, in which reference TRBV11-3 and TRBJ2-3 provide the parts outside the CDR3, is EAGVVQSPRYKIIEKKQPVAFWCNPISGHNTLYWYLQNLGQGPELLIRYENEEAVDDSQLPKDRFSAERLKGVDSTLKIQPAELGDSAVYLCASSLRTSVADTQYFGPGTRLTVL.

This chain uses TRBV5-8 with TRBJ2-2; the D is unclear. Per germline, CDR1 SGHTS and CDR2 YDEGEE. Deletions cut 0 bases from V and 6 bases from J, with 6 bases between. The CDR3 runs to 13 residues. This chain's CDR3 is CASSLDEAGELFF. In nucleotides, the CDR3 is TGTGCCAGCAGCTTGGATGAGGCCGGGGAGCTGTTTTTT.

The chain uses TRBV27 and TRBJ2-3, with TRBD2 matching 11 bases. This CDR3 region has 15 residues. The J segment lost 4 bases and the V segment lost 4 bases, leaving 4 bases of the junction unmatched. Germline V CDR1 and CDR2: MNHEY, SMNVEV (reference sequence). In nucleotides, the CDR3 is TGTGCCAGCAGTTCTCTAGCGGGAGGAGCAGATACGCAGTATTTT. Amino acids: CASSSLAGGADTQYF.

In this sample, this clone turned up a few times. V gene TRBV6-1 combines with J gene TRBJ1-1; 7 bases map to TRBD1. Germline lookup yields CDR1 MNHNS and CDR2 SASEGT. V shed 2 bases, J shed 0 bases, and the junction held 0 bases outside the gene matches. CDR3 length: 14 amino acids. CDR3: CASSERGLNTEAFF. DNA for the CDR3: TGTGCCAGCAGTGAAAGGGGGCTGAACACTGAAGCTTTCTTT.

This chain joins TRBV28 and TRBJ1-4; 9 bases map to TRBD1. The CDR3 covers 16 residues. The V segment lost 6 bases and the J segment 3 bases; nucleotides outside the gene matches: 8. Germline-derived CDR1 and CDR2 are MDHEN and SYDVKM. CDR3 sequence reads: CASRGGTGLANEKLFF. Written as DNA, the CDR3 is TGTGCCAGCAGGGGGGGGACAGGGTTAGCTAATGAAAAACTGTTTTTT.

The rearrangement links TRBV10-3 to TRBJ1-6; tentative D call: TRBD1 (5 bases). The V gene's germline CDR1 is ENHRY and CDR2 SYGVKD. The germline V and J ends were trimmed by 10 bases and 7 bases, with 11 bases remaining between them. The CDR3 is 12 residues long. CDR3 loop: CASRAENSPLHF. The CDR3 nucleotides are TGTGCCAGCAGGGCAGAAAATTCACCCCTCCACTTT.

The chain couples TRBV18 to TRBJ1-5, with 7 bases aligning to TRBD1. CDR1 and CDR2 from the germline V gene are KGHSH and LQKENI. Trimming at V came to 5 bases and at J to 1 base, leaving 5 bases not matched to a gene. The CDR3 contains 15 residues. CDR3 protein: CASSTGETSNQPQHF. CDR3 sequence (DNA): TGTGCCAGCTCAACAGGGGAGACGAGCAATCAGCCCCAGCATTTT.

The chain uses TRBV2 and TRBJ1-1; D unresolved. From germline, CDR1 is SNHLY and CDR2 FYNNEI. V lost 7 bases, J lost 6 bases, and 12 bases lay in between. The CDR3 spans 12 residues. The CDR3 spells CASTTTGSEAFF. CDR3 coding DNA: TGTGCCAGCACCACCACGGGGTCTGAAGCTTTCTTT.

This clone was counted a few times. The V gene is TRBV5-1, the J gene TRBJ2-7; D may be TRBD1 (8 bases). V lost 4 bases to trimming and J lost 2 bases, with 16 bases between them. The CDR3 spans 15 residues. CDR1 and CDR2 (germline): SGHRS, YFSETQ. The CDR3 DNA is TGCGCCAGCAGCAAGGACAGGGAGGGCACCTACGAGCAGTACTTC. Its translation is CASSKDREGTYEQYF.

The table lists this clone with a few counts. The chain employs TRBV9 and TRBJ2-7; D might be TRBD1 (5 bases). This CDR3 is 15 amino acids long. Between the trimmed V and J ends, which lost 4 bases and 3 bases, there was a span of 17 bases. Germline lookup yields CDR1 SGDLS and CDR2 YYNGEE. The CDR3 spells CASSPRQGPSYEQYF. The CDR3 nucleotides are TGTGCCAGCAGCCCGCGGCAGGGTCCTAGCTACGAGCAGTACTTC. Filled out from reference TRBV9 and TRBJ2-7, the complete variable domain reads DSGVTQTPKHLITATGQRVTLRCSPRSGDLSVYWYQQSLDQGLQFLIQYYNGEERAKGNILERFSAQQFPDLHSELNLSSLELGDSALYFCASSPRQGPSYEQYFGPGTRLTVT.